These 22 T cell receptor beta chains originate from one sample sequenced in a study of OX40 agonist ivuxolimab in advanced cancers. The table came from immunoSEQ multiplex PCR; TCRdb's copy has only in-frame clones and leaves some out. Of 20,000 to 25,000 clones in the sample, roughly 78% were seen once. Sequenced material: CD4+ or CD8+ T cells sorted from blood, taken in a trial of the OX40 agonist ivuxolimab. These receptors were taken from an adult with an advanced solid tumor such as melanoma, head and neck, liver or kidney cancer.

The CDR3 bases are TGTGCCACGGTTCGTCGGGACAGCTATAATTCACCCCTCCACTTT. It specifies CATVRRDSYNSPLHF. This chain connects TRBV6-1 to TRBJ1-6; 7 bases are shared with TRBD1. Germline trimming cut 10 bases from V and 3 bases from J; bases unmatched to any gene: 9. The CDR3 is 15 residues long. Germline V gene data show CDR1 as MNHNS and CDR2 as SASEGT.

The chain uses TRBV7-2 and TRBJ2-4, with TRBD2 matching 7 bases. J lost 7 bases, V lost 7 bases, and 10 bases had no gene match. The CDR3 loop spans 14 amino acids. Germline CDR1 is SGHTA and CDR2 is FQGNSA. The CDR3 region is CASTMAGERNIQYF. The CDR3 nucleotides read TGTGCCAGCACGATGGCGGGGGAGCGGAACATTCAGTACTTC. Based on the CDR3 plus reference TRBV7-2 and TRBJ2-4, the full variable domain is GAGVSQSPSNKVTEKGKDVELRCDPISGHTALYWYRQSLGQGLEFLIYFQGNSAPDKSGLPSDRFSAERTGGSVSTLTIQRTQQEDSAVYLCASTMAGERNIQYFGAGTRLSVL.

The V and J genes are TRBV19 and TRBJ1-6; D is possibly TRBD1 (5 bases). The germline V and J ends were trimmed by 7 bases and 7 bases, with 20 bases remaining between them. The V gene's germline CDR1 is LNHDA and CDR2 SQIVND (reference sequence). The CDR3 totals 16 residues. The CDR3 here is CASTTTGGTANSPLHF. In DNA, the CDR3 is TGTGCCAGTACCACAACCGGGGGGACCGCAAATTCACCCCTCCACTTT.

This chain joins TRBV30 and TRBJ1-2; TRBD1 might be the D (6 bases). This CDR3 region has 13 residues. Trimming removed 2 bases at V and 7 bases at J, with 14 bases between. CDR1 is GTSNPN and CDR2 is SVGIG in the germline V gene (reference sequence). The CDR3 nucleotides are TGTGCCTGGAGTCGGACGACAGGAACTGGCTACACCTTC. Encoded protein: CAWSRTTGTGYTF.

The chain employs TRBV19 and TRBJ2-5; TRBD1 aligns across 7 bases. The V gene's germline CDR1 is LNHDA and CDR2 SQIVND (reference sequence). Germline trimming cut 5 bases from V and 5 bases from J; bases unmatched to any gene: 5. The CDR3 is made up of 13 amino acids. DNA of the CDR3: TGTGCCAGTAGTCGACAGGGTTGGGAGACCCAGTACTTC. This codes for CASSRQGWETQYF.

This clone appeared once. V usage is TRBV7-8 and J usage is TRBJ2-5; maybe TRBD2 (6 bases). V lost 1 base to trimming and J lost 2 bases, with 17 bases between them. The V gene's germline CDR1 is SGHVS and CDR2 FQNEAQ. This CDR3 spans 17 amino acids. The CDR3 spells CASSLDHSGEKQETQYF. The CDR3 region has the DNA TGTGCCAGCAGCTTAGACCATTCGGGGGAGAAACAAGAGACCCAGTACTTC.

A few counts support this clone. The gene calls are TRBV7-2 and TRBJ2-7; D is uncertain. Germline-derived CDR1 and CDR2 are SGHTA and FQGNSA. Trimming took off 4 bases at V and 2 bases at J, with 15 bases between the two ends. The CDR3 runs to 15 residues. The CDR3 sequence is CASSSDHSAPYEQYF. CDR3 nucleotide sequence: TGTGCCAGCAGCTCCGATCACAGTGCCCCCTACGAGCAGTACTTC.

This chain joins TRBV10-3 and TRBJ2-2, with TRBD1 identical over 9 bases. Germline V gene data show CDR1 as ENHRY and CDR2 as SYGVKD. The CDR3 covers 14 residues. V trimming: 6 bases; J trimming: 5 bases; junction bases outside the gene matches: 4. CDR3 nucleotides: TGTGCCATCAGGGACAGGGGTAATACCGGGGAGCTGTTTTTT. This gives the protein CAIRDRGNTGELFF.

There are a few counts of this clone. The gene calls are TRBV4-3 and TRBJ2-1; 10 bases agree with TRBD2. Germline trimming cut 4 bases from V and 4 bases from J; bases unmatched to any gene: 10. The CDR3 length is 17 residues. Germline loops: CDR1 LGHNA, CDR2 YSLEER. In nucleotides, the CDR3 is TGCGCCAGCAGCCCAAAGCGGTCTAGCGGGGGTTACAATGAGCAGTTCTTC. Its protein is CASSPKRSSGGYNEQFF.

DNA for the CDR3: TGCGCCAGCAGCCAAGGTGTAGGGCCAGATACGCAGTATTTT. It codes for CASSQGVGPDTQYF. The chain carries TRBV4-3 and TRBJ2-3; D remains ambiguous. Germline values: CDR1 LGHNA, CDR2 YSLEER. The CDR3 extends over 14 amino acids. The germline V and J ends were trimmed by 1 base and 4 bases, with 9 bases remaining between them.

The table lists this clone with a few counts. V is TRBV11-3 and J is TRBJ1-3; D is ambiguous. CDR1 is SGHNT and CDR2 is YENEEA in the germline V gene. The CDR3 length is 9 residues. CDR3 sequence (DNA): TGTGCAAGTCGCCGCCCCATATATTTT. Protein product: CASRRPIYF. The full variable domain, with the rest looked up from reference TRBV11-3 and TRBJ1-3, is EAGVVQSPRYKIIEKKQPVAFWCNPISGHNTLYWYLQNLGQGPELLIRYENEEAVDDSQLPKDRFSAERLKGVDSTLKIQPAELGDSAVYLCASRRPIYFGEGSWLTVV.

This chain connects TRBV5-1 to TRBJ1-2, with 8 positions matching TRBD1. The CDR3 spans 14 residues. The V gene's germline CDR1 is SGHRS and CDR2 YFSETQ. The J segment lost 2 bases and the V segment lost 4 bases, leaving 4 bases of the junction unmatched. The CDR3 region has the DNA TGCGCCAGCAGCACCCGACAGGGGAACTATGGCTACACCTTC. Encoded protein: CASSTRQGNYGYTF.

This clone was found a few times. The chain joins TRBV4-1 to TRBJ2-1, with 13 bases lining up with TRBD2. This CDR3 region has 17 residues. The V and J ends lost 4 bases and 4 bases, in that order; junction bases with no gene match: 7. Germline loops: CDR1 MGHRA, CDR2 YSYEKL. CDR3: CASSRGGLAGFYNEQFF. CDR3 nucleotides: TGCGCCAGCAGCCGGGGGGGACTAGCGGGATTTTACAATGAGCAGTTCTTC.

The chain uses TRBV28 and TRBJ2-1; D not certain. Germline assignment: CDR1 MDHEN and CDR2 SYDVKM. V dropped 3 bases and J dropped 1 base, with 1 base sitting between them. There are 12 residues in the CDR3. Written as DNA, the CDR3 is TGTGCCAGCAGTTTGTCCTACAATGAGCAGTTCTTC. Amino acid sequence: CASSLSYNEQFF.

The chain employs TRBV27 and TRBJ2-7; TRBD1 aligns across 8 bases. Trimming cost V 10 bases and J 3 bases; bases outside gene matches: 2. Germline lookup yields CDR1 MNHEY and CDR2 SMNVEV (reference sequence). This CDR3 contains 11 residues. The CDR3 sequence is CAIGQGYEQYF. DNA of the CDR3: TGTGCCATCGGACAGGGCTACGAGCAGTACTTC.

Only a few counts were recorded for this clone. This sequence is one base from a far larger clone and is likely a read error. Other nucleotide sequences from this sample produce the same CDR3. The genes are TRBV4-1 and TRBJ1-5; TRBD1 is a possible D gene (5 bases). The CDR3 is 16 amino acids. Germline V gene data show CDR1 as MGHRA and CDR2 as YSYEKL. V was pared by 0 bases and J by 0 bases, with 9 bases between. For the CDR3, the DNA is TGCGCCAGCAGCCAAGAACAGGCAGCTAGCAATCAGCCCCAGCATTTT. Residues: CASSQEQAASNQPQHF.

The chain couples TRBV9 to TRBJ1-2; 7 bases line up with TRBD1. Looked up from germline, CDR1 is SGDLS and CDR2 is YYNGEE. V trimming: 2 bases; J trimming: 1 base; junction bases outside the gene matches: 5. The CDR3 covers 15 residues. The CDR3: CASSVWDRNNYGYTF. CDR3 in DNA: TGTGCCAGCAGCGTTTGGGACAGAAATAACTATGGCTACACCTTC.

The chain uses TRBV7-9 and TRBJ1-1; the D is unclear. In germline, CDR1 is SEHNR, CDR2 FQNEAQ (reference sequence). Trimming took 1 base from V and 6 from J, leaving 9 bases between them. This CDR3 is 13 amino acids long. CDR3 DNA sequence: TGTGCCAGCAGCTTAGGGTCAGGAGCTGAAGCTTTCTTT. This codes for CASSLGSGAEAFF. The entire variable domain, with the rest obtained from reference TRBV7-9 and TRBJ1-1, is as follows: DTGVSQNPRHKITKRGQNVTFRCDPISEHNRLYWYRQTLGQGPEFLTYFQNEAQLEKSRLLSDRFSAERPKGSFSTLEIQRTEQGDSAMYLCASSLGSGAEAFFGQGTRLTVV.

This clone was counted a few times. This chain links TRBV30 with TRBJ1-5; TRBD1 aligns across 8 bases. Germline V CDR1 and CDR2: GTSNPN, SVGIG (reference sequence). This CDR3 spans 17 amino acids. The V and J ends lost 3 bases and 4 bases, in that order; junction bases with no gene match: 14. CDR3 nucleotides: TGTGCCTGGAGCTCTCACGCCGGGACAGGAGTGAATCAGCCCCAGCATTTT. It codes for CAWSSHAGTGVNQPQHF.

The V call is TRBV5-1, the J call TRBJ1-2, with 7 bases lining up with TRBD1. Germline CDR1 is SGHRS and CDR2 is YFSETQ. This CDR3 contains 14 residues. The junction had 7 bases not matched to a gene; V was cut back by 0 bases and J by 8 bases. CDR3 sequence (DNA): TGCGCCAGCAGCTTGGGCCCCAGGGGGGAAGGCTACACCTTC. Translating it yields CASSLGPRGEGYTF.

This clone appeared once. V and J are TRBV6-1 and TRBJ1-5; tentative D call: TRBD1 (6 bases). Trimming shortened V by 1 base and J by 3 bases, and 13 bases separated the two germline ends. Germline CDR1 and CDR2: MNHNS and SASEGT. The CDR3 length is 16 residues. The chain's CDR3 is CASSEVGGLPNQPQHF. The CDR3 DNA reads TGTGCCAGCAGTGAAGTGGGGGGGCTGCCCAATCAGCCCCAGCATTTT.

The chain links TRBV4-1 to TRBJ1-4; D possibly corresponds to TRBD1 (5 bases). The length of the CDR3 is 14 residues. Germline values: CDR1 MGHRA, CDR2 YSYEKL. Trimming removed 6 bases from V and 4 bases from J, with 12 bases in between. Here the CDR3 reads CASSAGQGNEKLFF. CDR3 DNA: TGCGCCAGCAGTGCCGGGCAGGGTAATGAAAAACTGTTTTTT.